Given below is one T cell receptor (beta chain) in context. The source of the sample is a study of shared clonotypes between healthy human individuals. Sorted subsets were amplified in replicate PCRs using approximately 200 ng DNA, around 30,000 T cell genomes. This table comes from immunoSEQ multiplex PCR, and its TCRdb copy is limited to in-frame clones, with some not included. This table has around 510,000 clones, 90% to 96% appearing once. The clonotype was recovered from a woman between 25 and 40 years old in good health. The specimen sequenced was naive CD4+ T cells sorted from blood. As for subset: CD45RA+ positively selected.

CDR3 nucleotides: TGTGCCAGCAGTGATCCTCTGTGGAACACTGAAGCTTTCTTT. Its protein product is CASSDPLWNTEAFF. The chain combines TRBV2 with TRBJ1-1; D gene uncertain. The ends were cut back, 3 bases at V and 1 base at J, with 9 bases in the middle. CDR3 length equals 14 residues. The V gene's germline CDR1 is SNHLY and CDR2 FYNNEI.